This TCR beta chain originates from a study of control samples from healthy donors and cancer patients. Libraries were prepared by immunoSEQ multiplex PCR; TCRdb keeps only in-frame clonotypes and omits some of them. In the table there are 30,000 or so clones, approximately 94% of which are singletons. The V and J ends lost 5 bases and 4 bases respectively, with 15 bases between them. Germline CDR1 is LNHDA and CDR2 is SQIVND (reference sequence). There are 15 residues in the CDR3. Sequencing was carried out using blood. This clonotype originated in a man between 60 and 70 years old in good health. The chain joins TRBV19 to TRBJ1-5, with D perhaps matching TRBD1 (5 bases). The CDR3 spells CASSPGLGFNQPQHF. DNA of the CDR3: TGTGCCAGTAGTCCGGGACTGGGGTTTAATCAGCCCCAGCATTTT.